The T cell receptor beta chain under discussion was sequenced for a study of shared clonotypes between healthy human individuals. Study-wide results and caveats: Non-shared clonotypes had lower generation probabilities than clonotypes shared by all four sorted-subset donors. Sequencing depth was expected to influence donor clonotype sharing.

With regard to this clone: Its cognate antigen is unknown.

The protocol was immunoSEQ multiplex PCR, while the TCRdb copy is restricted to in-frame clones and leaves out a portion. The table has roughly 1,600,000 clones, approximately 98.5% seen once. Investigators divided CD4+ cells into CD45RA+ naive and CD45RA-negative memory subsets. This sequence originates from a man aged 25-45 years in good health. Sequencing was carried out using naive CD4+ T cells sorted from blood. The subset was: CD45RA+ positively selected.

The CDR3 protein is CASSDWTGGFTEAFF. The CDR3 DNA sequence: TGTGCCAGCAGCGACTGGACAGGGGGCTTCACTGAAGCTTTCTTT. The chain uses TRBV7-9 and TRBJ1-1; TRBD1 agrees at 11 bases. The CDR3 is made up of 15 amino acids. CDR1 SEHNR and CDR2 FQNEAQ come from the germline V gene (reference sequence). V shed 5 bases and J 4 bases; nucleotides not matched to a gene: 6. Full variable domain (remainder filled in from reference TRBV7-9 and TRBJ1-1): DTGVSQNPRHKITKRGQNVTFRCDPISEHNRLYWYRQTLGQGPEFLTYFQNEAQLEKSRLLSDRFSAERPKGSFSTLEIQRTEQGDSAMYLCASSDWTGGFTEAFFGQGTRLTVV.